One and the same sample provided the 31 T cell receptor beta chains below, sequenced in a study of long-term antiretroviral therapy in people with HIV. This was the immunoSEQ v3.0 assay at survey level. The repertoire was sequenced with immunoSEQ multiplex PCR; TCRdb's copy has only in-frame clones and lacks some. Of roughly 15,000 clones detected, about 94% appear once; the ten largest clones hold under 5.5%. The sequencing used unsorted PBMCs, collected nearly 6.5 years after starting antiretroviral therapy. The receptors originated from a woman in her fifties or sixties with HIV.

This clone came up once. The V call is TRBV10-1, the J call TRBJ2-7; D is possibly TRBD2 (6 bases). This CDR3 contains 12 residues. Germline CDR1 is WNHNN and CDR2 is SYGVQD (reference sequence). V was pared by 4 bases and J by 6 bases, with 10 bases between. The CDR3 sequence: CASSGVAVEQYF. In DNA form, the CDR3 reads TGCGCCAGCAGTGGGGTAGCGGTCGAGCAGTACTTC.

CDR3 nucleotides: TGCAGCGTTGAAAGTTTAGCGGGAGGGACTACCTACAATGAGCAGTTCTTC. It is translated as CSVESLAGGTTYNEQFF. J is TRBJ2-1 and V is TRBV29-1; 11 bases align to TRBD2. The V segment lost 2 bases and the J segment 2 bases; nucleotides outside the gene matches: 8. The germline V gene has CDR1 SQVTM and CDR2 ANQGSEA. This CDR3 region has 17 residues.

This chain connects TRBV19 to TRBJ1-1; D perhaps matches TRBD1 (6 bases). The CDR3 is made up of 13 amino acids. The V and J ends lost 4 bases and 5 bases respectively, with 11 bases between them. The germline gives CDR1 LNHDA, CDR2 SQIVND (reference sequence). The CDR3 loop reads CASSTSGATEAFF. The DNA of the CDR3 is TGTGCCAGTAGTACGTCAGGGGCGACTGAAGCTTTCTTT. Looking up the rest from reference TRBV19 and TRBJ1-1 gives the full variable domain: DGGITQSPKYLFRKEGQNVTLSCEQNLNHDAMYWYRQDPGQGLRLIYYSQIVNDFQKGDIAEGYSVSREKKESFPLTVTSAQKNPTAFYLCASSTSGATEAFFGQGTRLTVV.

This chain joins TRBV10-3 and TRBJ1-5; D uncertain. The V gene's germline CDR1 is ENHRY and CDR2 SYGVKD. V lost 2 bases to trimming and J lost 8 bases, with 7 bases between them. The length of the CDR3 is 12 residues. The CDR3 spells CAISEPGEPQHF. The CDR3 DNA sequence: TGTGCCATCAGTGAGCCGGGAGAGCCCCAGCATTTT.

This clone turned up a few times. V is TRBV29-1 and J is TRBJ2-1; 8 nucleotides agree with TRBD2. This CDR3 contains 14 residues. Trimming at V came to 6 bases and at J to 9 bases, leaving 13 bases not matched to a gene. The germline V gene has CDR1 SQVTM and CDR2 ANQGSEA. The CDR3 coding sequence is TGCAGCGTACCGGGACTAGTGGAACAGGGTGAGCAGTTCTTC. Its protein is CSVPGLVEQGEQFF.

The chain uses TRBV5-1 and TRBJ2-3; D unresolved. The length of the CDR3 is 15 residues. Trimming cost V 2 bases and J 4 bases, with 14 bases left between them. Germline loops: CDR1 SGHRS, CDR2 YFSETQ. The CDR3 reads CASSLTVQGPDTQYF. The CDR3, as DNA: TGCGCCAGCAGCTTAACGGTTCAAGGCCCAGATACGCAGTATTTT.

This sequence joins TRBV5-4 and TRBJ2-5; D could derive from TRBD1 or TRBD2 (6 bases each). The CDR3 is 16 amino acids. The V end lost 3 bases, the J end lost 5 bases, and 20 bases lay between the germline ends. Germline V lookup: CDR1 SGHNT, CDR2 YYREEE (reference sequence). CDR3 protein: CASSSQLGGAGETQYF. The CDR3 nucleotides read TGTGCCAGCAGCTCTCAGTTGGGGGGCGCAGGGGAGACCCAGTACTTC.

This sequence joins TRBV5-1 and TRBJ2-1; 9 bases are shared with TRBD2. The CDR3 covers 18 residues. Germline CDR1 and CDR2: SGHRS and YFSETQ. Trimming at V came to 3 bases and at J to 3 bases, leaving 13 bases not matched to a gene. CDR3 residues: CASSWRPPTSGSYNEQFF. CDR3 nucleotide sequence: TGCGCCAGCAGCTGGAGGCCCCCGACTAGCGGAAGCTACAATGAGCAGTTCTTC.

The genes are TRBV9 and TRBJ1-2; 7 nucleotides match TRBD1. CDR3 size: 17 residues. The J segment lost 4 bases and the V segment lost 3 bases, leaving 15 bases of the junction unmatched. Germline assignment: CDR1 SGDLS and CDR2 YYNGEE. The CDR3 loop reads CASSAGGVGAGVYGYTF. In DNA form, the CDR3 reads TGTGCCAGCAGCGCAGGGGGGGTTGGGGCTGGGGTCTATGGCTACACCTTC.

This chain links TRBV7-8 with TRBJ2-1, with D perhaps being TRBD1 or TRBD2 (6 bases each). Germline lookup yields CDR1 SGHVS and CDR2 FQNEAQ. The V end lost 5 bases, the J end lost 0 bases, and 17 bases lay between the germline ends. This CDR3 has 17 residues. The DNA for the CDR3 is TGTGCCAGCAGCCCCCGAGGGGGGACGAGCTCCTACAATGAGCAGTTCTTC. Encoded protein: CASSPRGGTSSYNEQFF.

This chain links TRBV11-2 with TRBJ2-7, with TRBD1 as a possible D gene (5 bases). Germline V gene data show CDR1 as SGHAT and CDR2 as FQNNGV. Trimming left V 5 bases short and J 2 bases short, with 13 bases between. This CDR3 has 14 amino acids. The CDR3 coding sequence is TGTGCCAGCAGCACAGGACGGACCCCCTACGAGCAGTACTTC. Its translation is CASSTGRTPYEQYF.

This rearrangement joins TRBV18 to TRBJ2-1; D is perhaps TRBD2 (6 bases). The CDR3 consists of 12 residues. Germline V gives CDR1 KGHSH, CDR2 LQKENI. With 3 bases removed from V and 13 bases from J, the gap between germline ends came to 13 bases. This CDR3 reads CASSPGEVPQFF. Here the CDR3 DNA reads TGTGCCAGCTCACCGGGGGAGGTCCCCCAGTTCTTC.

V and J are TRBV6-6 and TRBJ2-7; D may be TRBD2 (5 bases). This CDR3 has 15 amino acids. V was shortened by 0 bases and J by 3 bases, with 12 bases between the two germline ends. Looked up from germline, CDR1 is MNHNY and CDR2 is SVGAGI (reference sequence). CDR3 coding DNA: TGTGCCAGCAGTTACTCGGCTAGCCCCATCTACGAGCAGTACTTC. It yields the protein CASSYSASPIYEQYF.

This clone was picked up one time. The chain employs TRBV4-3 and TRBJ2-3, with 7 bases lining up with TRBD1. From germline, CDR1 is LGHNA and CDR2 YSLEER. V dropped 1 base and J dropped 1; count of bases not matched to a gene: 8. This CDR3 contains 17 residues. In DNA form, the CDR3 reads TGCGCCAGCAGCCAAGCCACAGGGGCTCCTGGCACAGATACGCAGTATTTT. Its translation: CASSQATGAPGTDTQYF.

The gene calls are TRBV19 and TRBJ2-2; 8 positions match TRBD2. This CDR3 spans 15 amino acids. Germline trimming cut 6 bases from V and 4 bases from J; bases unmatched to any gene: 7. Germline lookup yields CDR1 LNHDA and CDR2 SQIVND (reference sequence). The CDR3 here is CASSGRAVITGELFF. CDR3 DNA: TGTGCCAGTAGCGGGAGGGCCGTCATCACCGGGGAGCTGTTTTTT.

J is TRBJ2-7 and V is TRBV7-2; D perhaps matches TRBD2 (5 bases). V lost 5 bases and J 3 bases, leaving 11 bases between the germline ends. The CDR3 contains 13 residues. Germline-derived CDR1 and CDR2 are SGHTA and FQGNSA. Here the CDR3 reads CASSQSSGYEQYF. DNA of the CDR3: TGTGCCAGCAGCCAATCGAGCGGCTACGAGCAGTACTTC. The full variable domain, rest sourced from reference TRBV7-2 and TRBJ2-7, is GAGVSQSPSNKVTEKGKDVELRCDPISGHTALYWYRQSLGQGLEFLIYFQGNSAPDKSGLPSDRFSAERTGGSVSTLTIQRTQQEDSAVYLCASSQSSGYEQYFGPGTRLTVT.

The J gene is TRBJ2-2, the V gene TRBV5-1, with 8 bases fitting TRBD2. The V and J ends lost 0 bases and 1 base, in that order; junction bases with no gene match: 2. The germline V gene has CDR1 SGHRS and CDR2 YFSETQ. The CDR3 covers 16 residues. The CDR3 region is CASSLESGRNTGELFF. The DNA for the CDR3 is TGCGCCAGCAGCTTGGAAAGCGGGAGGAACACCGGGGAGCTGTTTTTT.

V is TRBV7-6 and J is TRBJ2-7; D is uncertain. Germline V gene lookup returns CDR1 SGHVS and CDR2 FNYEAQ. This CDR3 spans 14 amino acids. V was clipped by 0 bases and J by 2 bases, with 8 bases between them. CDR3 sequence (DNA): TGTGCCAGCAGCTTAGCCCCGGATACCTACGAGCAGTACTTC. Its translation is CASSLAPDTYEQYF. Full variable domain (rest looked up from reference TRBV7-6 and TRBJ2-7): GAGVSQSPRYKVTKRGQDVALRCDPISGHVSLYWYRQALGQGPEFLTYFNYEAQQDKSGLPNDRFSAERPEGSISTLTIQRTEQRDSAMYRCASSLAPDTYEQYFGPGTRLTVT.

The gene calls are TRBV7-2 and TRBJ2-3; D is ambiguous. CDR3 size: 13 residues. Trimming stripped 0 bases from V and 4 bases from J, with 5 bases between. Germline CDR1 and CDR2: SGHTA and FQGNSA. The CDR3: CASSLAGSDTQYF. The CDR3 DNA reads TGTGCCAGCAGCTTAGCCGGTTCAGATACGCAGTATTTT.

The chain employs TRBV7-9 and TRBJ2-5; D gene uncertain. This CDR3 has 12 residues. From germline, CDR1 is SEHNR and CDR2 FQNEAQ (reference sequence). The V and J ends lost 5 bases and 9 bases respectively, with 13 bases between them. Here the CDR3 DNA reads TGTGCCAGCAGCCCGAACGAGGAAGCCCAGTACTTC. As protein: CASSPNEEAQYF.

CDR3 coding DNA: TGTGCCAGCAGCAAAGGCGGCTCAACCTACAATGAGCAGTTCTTC. Its translation: CASSKGGSTYNEQFF. This chain links TRBV21-1 with TRBJ2-1; whether TRBD2, the table's D call, matches the DNA was not checked. TRBV21-1 is a documented pseudogene. The CDR3 spans 15 residues.

J is TRBJ2-2 and V is TRBV9, with no clear D. Germline CDR1 is SGDLS and CDR2 is YYNGEE. This CDR3 spans 14 amino acids. The germline V and J ends were trimmed by 4 bases and 2 bases, with 9 bases remaining between them. Written as DNA, the CDR3 is TGTGCCAGCAGCCTACGCATCAACACCGGGGAGCTGTTTTTT. Residues: CASSLRINTGELFF.

This chain joins TRBV5-1 and TRBJ2-2; D is perhaps TRBD1 (5 bases). The V gene lost 0 bases and the J gene lost 6 bases, with 12 bases spanning the gap. The CDR3 spans 15 residues. The germline CDR1 and CDR2 sequences are SGHRS and YFSETQ. The CDR3 protein is CASSLDPVGAGELFF. The CDR3 nucleotides read TGCGCCAGCAGCTTGGACCCTGTAGGGGCCGGGGAGCTGTTTTTT.

The rearrangement uses TRBV6-5 and TRBJ1-5, with D unclear. The CDR3 extends over 13 amino acids. Germline V gives CDR1 MNHEY, CDR2 SVGAGI. Trimming left V 0 bases short and J 6 bases short, with 6 bases between. The CDR3 reads CASSYSFGQPQHF. Written as DNA, the CDR3 is TGTGCCAGCAGTTACTCGTTTGGTCAGCCCCAGCATTTT.

This clone was found once. The chain uses TRBV15 and TRBJ2-4, with TRBD2 as a possible D gene (7 bases). The CDR3 length is 15 residues. The V and J ends lost 5 bases and 0 bases respectively, with 11 bases between them. CDR1 is LNHNV, CDR2 YYDKDF, per germline (reference sequence). The CDR3 sequence: CATSEGGVAKNIQYF. CDR3 nucleotides: TGTGCCACCAGCGAGGGGGGGGTAGCCAAAAACATTCAGTACTTC.

This clone was seen just once. The V gene is TRBV5-4, the J gene TRBJ2-3; D is unclear. The V and J ends lost 4 bases and 4 bases respectively, with 13 bases between them. Germline V gives CDR1 SGHNT, CDR2 YYREEE (reference sequence). The CDR3 covers 14 residues. CDR3 sequence: CASSVDDRADTQYF. CDR3 sequence (DNA): TGTGCCAGCAGCGTTGACGACCGGGCAGATACGCAGTATTTT.

The V and J genes are TRBV27 and TRBJ2-7; 7 bases match TRBD2. CDR1 and CDR2 (germline): MNHEY, SMNVEV (reference sequence). The CDR3 is 16 residues long. The ends lost 3 bases at V and 5 bases at J; junction bases unmatched: 13. The CDR3 bases are TGTGCCAGCAGTTTGCTAGGACGTTCTGGGAGGGACGAGCAGTACTTC. It translates to CASSLLGRSGRDEQYF.

The chain recombines TRBV5-1 with TRBJ2-3; D perhaps matches TRBD2 (6 bases). Per the germline V gene, CDR1 is SGHRS and CDR2 is YFSETQ. This CDR3 region has 16 residues. V lost 1 base, J lost 2 bases, and 14 bases lay in between. The DNA for the CDR3 is TGCGCCAGCAGCTTGCCGGTGGCGGGGTACACAGATACGCAGTATTTT. This encodes CASSLPVAGYTDTQYF. Looking up the rest from reference TRBV5-1 and TRBJ2-3 gives the full variable domain: KAGVTQTPRYLIKTRGQQVTLSCSPISGHRSVSWYQQTPGQGLQFLFEYFSETQRNKGNFPGRFSGRQFSNSRSEMNVSTLELGDSALYLCASSLPVAGYTDTQYFGPGTRLTVL.

This chain connects TRBV5-1 to TRBJ1-4; D is undetermined. This CDR3 region has 14 residues. CDR1 and CDR2 from the germline V gene are SGHRS and YFSETQ. Trimming took 5 bases from V and 3 from J, leaving 11 bases between them. CDR3 region: CASSFDGSNEKLFF. The DNA of the CDR3 is TGCGCCAGCAGTTTCGACGGATCTAATGAAAAACTGTTTTTT.

This clone was counted a single time. J is TRBJ2-7 and V is TRBV6-5, with D hard to call. The CDR3 runs 11 residues. Between the trimmed V and J ends, which lost 2 bases and 8 bases, there was a span of 7 bases. Germline CDR1 reads MNHEY; CDR2 reads SVGAGI. CDR3 residues: CASSYGGKQYF. The DNA of the CDR3 is TGTGCCAGCAGTTACGGTGGAAAGCAGTACTTC.

The genes are TRBV5-1 and TRBJ1-1; no definite D call. Trimming stripped 0 bases from V and 7 bases from J, with 19 bases between. Germline V gives CDR1 SGHRS, CDR2 YFSETQ. The CDR3 is made up of 16 amino acids. CDR3 residues: CASSLAGYGGEVEAFF. The CDR3 bases are TGCGCCAGCAGCTTGGCCGGTTATGGCGGGGAGGTTGAAGCTTTCTTT.